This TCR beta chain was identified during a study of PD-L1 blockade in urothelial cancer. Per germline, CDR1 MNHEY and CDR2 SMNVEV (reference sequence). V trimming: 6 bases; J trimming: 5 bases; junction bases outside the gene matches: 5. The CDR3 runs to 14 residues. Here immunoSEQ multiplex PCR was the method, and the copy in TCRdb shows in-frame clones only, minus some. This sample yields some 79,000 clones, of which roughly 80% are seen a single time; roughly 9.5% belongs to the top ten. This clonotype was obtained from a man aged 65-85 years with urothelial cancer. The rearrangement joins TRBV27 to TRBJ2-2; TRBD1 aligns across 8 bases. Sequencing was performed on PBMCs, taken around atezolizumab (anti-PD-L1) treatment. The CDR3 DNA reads TGTGCCAGCAGCCACGGACAGGGAACCGGGGAGCTGTTTTTT. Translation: CASSHGQGTGELFF.